The source of this T cell receptor (beta chain) is a study of blood T cell repertoires in COVID-19. Assay: immunoSEQ multiplex PCR; the TCRdb copy retains only in-frame clones and omits some. The sample holds some 250,000 clones, around 90% seen once. The TCR was taken from a human donor in a cohort exposed to, infected with or recovered from COVID-19 (not recorded which). The donor label of this sample is uncertain. Sequencing was done on a sample of PBMCs or T cells enriched from blood (not recorded which).

The chain's CDR3 is CASIPQGGGGSPLHF. CDR3 in DNA: TGTGCCAGCATCCCTCAGGGAGGGGGGGGTTCACCCCTCCACTTT. This sequence joins TRBV2 and TRBJ1-6, with D possibly being TRBD1 (6 bases). The ends were cut back, 7 bases at V and 9 bases at J, with 19 bases in the middle. Germline V CDR1 and CDR2: SNHLY, FYNNEI. The length of the CDR3 is 15 residues.